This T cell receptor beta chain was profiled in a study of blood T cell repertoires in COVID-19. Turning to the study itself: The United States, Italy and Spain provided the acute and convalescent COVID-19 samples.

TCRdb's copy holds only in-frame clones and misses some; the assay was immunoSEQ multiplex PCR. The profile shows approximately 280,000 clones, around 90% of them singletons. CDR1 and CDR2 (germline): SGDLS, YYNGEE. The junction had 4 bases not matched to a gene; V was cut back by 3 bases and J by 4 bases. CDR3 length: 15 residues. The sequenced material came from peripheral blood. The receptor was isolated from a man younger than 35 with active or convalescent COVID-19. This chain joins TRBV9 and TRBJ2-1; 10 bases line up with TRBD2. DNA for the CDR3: TGTGCCAGCAGCGAAAGCGGGGGGGCGTACAATGAGCAGTTCTTC. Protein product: CASSESGGAYNEQFF.